This TCR beta chain is from a study of T cells in Graves' hyperthyroidism and ophthalmopathy. Study-level points and caveats: Ophthalmopathy, which appeared later, was predicted by the model a median roughly 6.5 months before onset. Most clonotypes expanded in thyroid above 0.001 were likewise present in blood.

With respect to this clonotype: Antigen unknown.

Amplification targeted TCR beta CDR3 regions from RNA transcripts. In the first-round RT-PCR of the TCR CDR3, the HTBI primer set was used. TCRdb fed the multiplex PCR reads into MiXCR, producing one record per CDR3 protein. The table records 300,000 to 450,000 distinct CDR3 sequences, less than 20% of them present only once. CDR3 length: 16 residues. From germline, CDR1 is MNHEY and CDR2 SMNVEV (reference sequence). V was shortened by 5 bases and J by 4 bases, with 20 bases between the two germline ends. Enrolled ophthalmopathy patients presented with a Clinical Activity Score of at least 3, a NOSPECS grade of at least 4, and disease duration under 3 months. Out of approximately 9.9 ml of fresh peripheral blood came the PBMCs.

Source material: blood. The TCR sequence derives from a woman aged 40 to 50 with Graves' ophthalmopathy. This chain joins TRBV27 and TRBJ2-5; D is tentatively TRBD1 or TRBD2 (5 bases each). CDR3 DNA sequence: TGTGCCAGCAGTACCGACAGCGGTTCACCCCGAGAGACCCAGTACTTC. This sequence encodes CASSTDSGSPRETQYF.